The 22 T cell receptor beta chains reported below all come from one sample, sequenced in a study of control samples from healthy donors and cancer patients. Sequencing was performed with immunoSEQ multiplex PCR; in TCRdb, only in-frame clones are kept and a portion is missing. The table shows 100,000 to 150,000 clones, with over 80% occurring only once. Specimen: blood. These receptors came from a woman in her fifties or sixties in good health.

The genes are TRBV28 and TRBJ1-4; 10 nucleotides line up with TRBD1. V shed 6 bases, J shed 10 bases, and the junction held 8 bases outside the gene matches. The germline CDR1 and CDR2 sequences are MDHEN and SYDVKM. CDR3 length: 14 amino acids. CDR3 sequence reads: CASRGTGAQVKLFF. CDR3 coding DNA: TGTGCCAGCAGGGGGACAGGGGCGCAGGTAAAACTGTTTTTT.

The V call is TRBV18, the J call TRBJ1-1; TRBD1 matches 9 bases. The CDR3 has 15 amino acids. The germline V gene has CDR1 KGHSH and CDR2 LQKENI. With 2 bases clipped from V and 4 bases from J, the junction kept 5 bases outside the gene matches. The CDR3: CASSPNRGPSTEAFF. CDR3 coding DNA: TGTGCCAGCTCACCAAACAGGGGGCCGAGCACTGAAGCTTTCTTT.

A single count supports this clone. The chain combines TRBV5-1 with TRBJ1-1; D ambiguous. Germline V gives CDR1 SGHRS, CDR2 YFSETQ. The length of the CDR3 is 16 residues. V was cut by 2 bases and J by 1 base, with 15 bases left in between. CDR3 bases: TGCGCCAGCAGCTTAATGGCGCGAGCCGAGAACACTGAAGCTTTCTTT. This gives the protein CASSLMARAENTEAFF.

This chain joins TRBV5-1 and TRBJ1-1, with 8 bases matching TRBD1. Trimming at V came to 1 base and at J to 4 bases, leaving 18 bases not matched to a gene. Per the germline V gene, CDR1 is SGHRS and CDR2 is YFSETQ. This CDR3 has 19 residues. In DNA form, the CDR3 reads TGCGCCAGCAGCTTGAATCCCCAGGGGGCCGGGGTCGGCGGCACTGAAGCTTTCTTT. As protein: CASSLNPQGAGVGGTEAFF.

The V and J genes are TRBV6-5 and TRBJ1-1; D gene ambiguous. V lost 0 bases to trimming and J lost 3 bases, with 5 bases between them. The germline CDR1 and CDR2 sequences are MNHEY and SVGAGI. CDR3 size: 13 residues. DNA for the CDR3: TGTGCCAGCAGTTACTCCAAGTACACTGAAGCTTTCTTT. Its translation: CASSYSKYTEAFF.

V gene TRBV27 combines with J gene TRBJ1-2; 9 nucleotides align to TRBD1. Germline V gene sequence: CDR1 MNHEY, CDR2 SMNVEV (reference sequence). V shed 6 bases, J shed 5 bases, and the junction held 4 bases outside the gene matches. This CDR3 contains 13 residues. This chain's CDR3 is CASSETGGYGYTF. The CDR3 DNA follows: TGTGCCAGCAGCGAGACAGGGGGGTATGGCTACACCTTC.

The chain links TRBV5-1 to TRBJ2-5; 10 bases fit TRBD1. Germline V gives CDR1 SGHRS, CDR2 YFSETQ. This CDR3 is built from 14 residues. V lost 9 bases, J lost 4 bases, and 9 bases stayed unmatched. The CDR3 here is CATNPGTGVETQYF. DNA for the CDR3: TGCGCCACCAATCCCGGGACAGGGGTAGAGACCCAGTACTTC.

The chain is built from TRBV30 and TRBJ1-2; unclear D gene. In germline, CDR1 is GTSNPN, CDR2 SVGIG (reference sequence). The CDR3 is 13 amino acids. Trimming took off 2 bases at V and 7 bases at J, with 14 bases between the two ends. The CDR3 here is CAWSSSGEGGYTF. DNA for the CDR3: TGTGCCTGGAGTTCCTCTGGGGAAGGTGGCTACACCTTC.

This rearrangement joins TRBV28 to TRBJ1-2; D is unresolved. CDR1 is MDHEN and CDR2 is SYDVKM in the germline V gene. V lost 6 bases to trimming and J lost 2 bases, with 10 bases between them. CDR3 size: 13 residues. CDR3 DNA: TGTGCCAGCAGCTACCGTGGGAACTATGGCTACACCTTC. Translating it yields CASSYRGNYGYTF.

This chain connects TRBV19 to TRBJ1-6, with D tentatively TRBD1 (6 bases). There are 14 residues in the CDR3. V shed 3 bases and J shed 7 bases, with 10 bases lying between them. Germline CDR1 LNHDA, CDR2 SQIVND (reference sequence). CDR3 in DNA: TGTGCCAGTAGTATGGGGGGCAAAAATTCACCCCTCCACTTT. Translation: CASSMGGKNSPLHF.

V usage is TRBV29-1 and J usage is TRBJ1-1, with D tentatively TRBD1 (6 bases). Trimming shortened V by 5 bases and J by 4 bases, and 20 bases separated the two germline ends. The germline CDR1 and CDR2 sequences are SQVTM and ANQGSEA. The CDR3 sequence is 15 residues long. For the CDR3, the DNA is TGCAGCGTTCGGCCATCACAGGGAGCCGGCACTGAAGCTTTCTTT. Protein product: CSVRPSQGAGTEAFF. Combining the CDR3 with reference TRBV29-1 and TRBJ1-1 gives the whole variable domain SAVISQKPSRDICQRGTSLTIQCQVDSQVTMMFWYRQQPGQSLTLIATANQGSEATYESGFVIDKFPISRPNLTFSTLTVSNMSPEDSSIYLCSVRPSQGAGTEAFFGQGTRLTVV.

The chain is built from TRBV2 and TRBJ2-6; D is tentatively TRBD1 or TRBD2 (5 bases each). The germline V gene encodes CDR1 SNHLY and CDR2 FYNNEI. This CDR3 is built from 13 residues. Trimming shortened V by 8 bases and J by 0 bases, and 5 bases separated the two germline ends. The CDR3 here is CASGGSGANVLTF. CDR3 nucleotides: TGTGCCAGCGGGGGCTCTGGGGCCAACGTCCTGACTTTC.

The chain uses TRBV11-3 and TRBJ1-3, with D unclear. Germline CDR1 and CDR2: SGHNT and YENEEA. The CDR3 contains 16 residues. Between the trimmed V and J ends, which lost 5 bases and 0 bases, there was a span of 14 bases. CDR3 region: CASSRRVLNSGNTIYF. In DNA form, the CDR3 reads TGTGCCAGCAGCCGAAGGGTCCTTAACTCTGGAAACACCATATATTTT.

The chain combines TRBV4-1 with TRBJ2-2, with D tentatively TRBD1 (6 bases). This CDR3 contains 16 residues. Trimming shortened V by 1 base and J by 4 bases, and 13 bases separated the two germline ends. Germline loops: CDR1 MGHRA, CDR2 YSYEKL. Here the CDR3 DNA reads TGCGCCAGCAGCCAAGTAACGGGACAAATCACCGGGGAGCTGTTTTTT. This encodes CASSQVTGQITGELFF.

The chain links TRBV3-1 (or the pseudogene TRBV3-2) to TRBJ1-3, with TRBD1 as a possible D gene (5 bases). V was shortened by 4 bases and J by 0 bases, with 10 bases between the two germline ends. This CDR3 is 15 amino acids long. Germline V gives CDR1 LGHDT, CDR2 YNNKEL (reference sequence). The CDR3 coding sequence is TGTGCCAGCAGCCCTGGCGGGGGCTCTGGAAACACCATATATTTT. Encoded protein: CASSPGGGSGNTIYF.

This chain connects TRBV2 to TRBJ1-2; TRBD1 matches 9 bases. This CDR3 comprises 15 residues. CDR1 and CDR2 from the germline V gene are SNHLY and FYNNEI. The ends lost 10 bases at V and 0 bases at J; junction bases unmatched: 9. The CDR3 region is CATESGQGANYGYTF. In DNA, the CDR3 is TGTGCCACCGAGTCGGGACAGGGAGCTAACTATGGCTACACCTTC.

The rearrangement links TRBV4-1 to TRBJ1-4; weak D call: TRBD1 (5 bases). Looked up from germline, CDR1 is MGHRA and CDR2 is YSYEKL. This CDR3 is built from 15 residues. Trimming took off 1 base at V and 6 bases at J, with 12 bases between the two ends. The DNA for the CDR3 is TGCGCCAGCAGCCAAGGAGGGCAGGGAGATGAAAAACTGTTTTTT. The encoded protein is CASSQGGQGDEKLFF.

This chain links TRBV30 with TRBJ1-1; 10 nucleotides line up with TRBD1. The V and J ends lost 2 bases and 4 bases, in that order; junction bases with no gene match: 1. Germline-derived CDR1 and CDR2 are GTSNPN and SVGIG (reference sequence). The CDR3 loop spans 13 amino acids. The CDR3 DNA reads TGTGCCTGGAGTCGGACAGGGGGCACTGAAGCTTTCTTT. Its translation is CAWSRTGGTEAFF.

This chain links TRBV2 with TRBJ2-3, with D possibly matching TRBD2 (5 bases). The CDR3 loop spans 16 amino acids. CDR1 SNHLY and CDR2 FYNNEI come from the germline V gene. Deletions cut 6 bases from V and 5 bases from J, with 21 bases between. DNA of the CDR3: TGTGCCAGCAGGCTCGAGGGTAGCGTCTGGGGAGATACGCAGTATTTT. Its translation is CASRLEGSVWGDTQYF.

The CDR3 loop is CASSYSWDEQFF. The CDR3 DNA reads as TGTGCCAGCAGTTACTCCTGGGATGAGCAGTTCTTC. The V gene is TRBV6-5, the J gene TRBJ2-1; D is uncertain. This CDR3 comprises 12 residues. V was clipped by 0 bases and J by 8 bases, with 5 bases between them. The germline V gene has CDR1 MNHEY and CDR2 SVGAGI.

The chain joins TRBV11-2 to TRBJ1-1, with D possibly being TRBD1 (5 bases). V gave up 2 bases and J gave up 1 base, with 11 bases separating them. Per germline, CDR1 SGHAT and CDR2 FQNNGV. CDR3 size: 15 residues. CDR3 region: CASSLTDSTNTEAFF. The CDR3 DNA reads TGTGCCAGCAGCTTAACCGACAGTACGAACACTGAAGCTTTCTTT.

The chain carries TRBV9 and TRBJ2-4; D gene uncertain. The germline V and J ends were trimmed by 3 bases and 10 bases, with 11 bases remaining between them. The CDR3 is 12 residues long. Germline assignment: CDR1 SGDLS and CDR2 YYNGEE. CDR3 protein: CASSAPGGIQYF. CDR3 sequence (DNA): TGTGCCAGCAGCGCCCCGGGTGGGATTCAGTACTTC.